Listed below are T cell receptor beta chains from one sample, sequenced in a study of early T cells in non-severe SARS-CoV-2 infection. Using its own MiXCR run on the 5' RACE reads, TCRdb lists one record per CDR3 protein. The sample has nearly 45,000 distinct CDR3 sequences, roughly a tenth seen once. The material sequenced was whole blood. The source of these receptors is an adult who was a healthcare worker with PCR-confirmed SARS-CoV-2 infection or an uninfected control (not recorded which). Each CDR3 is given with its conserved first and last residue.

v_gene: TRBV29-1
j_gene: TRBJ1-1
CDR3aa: CSARQGSRTEAFF

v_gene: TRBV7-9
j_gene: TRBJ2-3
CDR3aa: CASSLEGSTDTQYF

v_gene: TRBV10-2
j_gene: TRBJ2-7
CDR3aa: CASSKGITDYEQYF

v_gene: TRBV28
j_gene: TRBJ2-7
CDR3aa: CASSLLGYEQYF

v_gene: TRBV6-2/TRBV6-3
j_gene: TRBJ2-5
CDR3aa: CASSYMLGASGGVTQYF

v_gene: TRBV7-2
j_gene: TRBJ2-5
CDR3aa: CASSQTSQETQYF

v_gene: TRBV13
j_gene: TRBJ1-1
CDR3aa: CASSLTPWTGLFGNTEAFF

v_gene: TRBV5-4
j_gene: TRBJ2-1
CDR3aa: CASSHRSSSYNEQFF

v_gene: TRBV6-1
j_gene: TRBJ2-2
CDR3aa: CASRSGANTGELFF

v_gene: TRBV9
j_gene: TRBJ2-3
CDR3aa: CASSVRTDTQYF

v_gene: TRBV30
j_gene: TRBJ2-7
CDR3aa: CAWRGRGRTYEQYF

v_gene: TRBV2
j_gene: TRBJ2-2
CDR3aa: CASSEVHATNTGELFF

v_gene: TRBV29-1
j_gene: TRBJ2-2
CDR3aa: CSVGVGSGELFF

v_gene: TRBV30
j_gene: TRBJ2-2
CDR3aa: CAWISDGRKLFF

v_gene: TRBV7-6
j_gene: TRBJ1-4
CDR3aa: CASGTNRDEKLFF

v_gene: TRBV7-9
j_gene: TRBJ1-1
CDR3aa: CASSPNLREEAFF

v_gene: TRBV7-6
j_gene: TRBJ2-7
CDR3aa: CASSLAGATYEQYF

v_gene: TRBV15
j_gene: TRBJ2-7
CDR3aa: CATSTRTGSYEQYF

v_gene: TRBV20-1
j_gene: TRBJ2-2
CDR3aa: CSARDGLTRGELFF

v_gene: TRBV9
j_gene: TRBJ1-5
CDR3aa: CAGSKGVSNQPQHF

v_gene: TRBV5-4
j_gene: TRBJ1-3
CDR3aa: CASSLGGIFSGNTIYF

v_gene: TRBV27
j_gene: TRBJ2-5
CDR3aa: CASSLRGGAAETQYF

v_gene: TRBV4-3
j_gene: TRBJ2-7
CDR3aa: CASSQSRGLYEQYF

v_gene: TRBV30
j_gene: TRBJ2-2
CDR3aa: CAWSPIWRGANTGELFF

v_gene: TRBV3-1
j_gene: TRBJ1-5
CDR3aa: CASSQGGNSNQPQHF

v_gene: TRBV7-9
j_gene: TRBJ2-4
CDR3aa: CASTRVVGLNIQYF

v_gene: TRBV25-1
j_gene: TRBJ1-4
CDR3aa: CASSEQRQSSEKLFF

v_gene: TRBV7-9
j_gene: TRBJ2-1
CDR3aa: CASSIGLYNEQFF

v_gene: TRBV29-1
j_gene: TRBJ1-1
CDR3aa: CSVAGQLNTEAFF

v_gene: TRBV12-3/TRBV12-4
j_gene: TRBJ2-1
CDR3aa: CASNYGVYEQFF

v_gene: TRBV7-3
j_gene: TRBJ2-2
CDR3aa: CASSLKSRGMNTGELFF

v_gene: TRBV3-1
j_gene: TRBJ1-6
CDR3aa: CASSRTGDTHSPLHF

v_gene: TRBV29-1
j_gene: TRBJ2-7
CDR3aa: CSVAHTPYEQYF

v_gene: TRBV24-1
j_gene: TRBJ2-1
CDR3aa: CATRGTGLAGYNEQFF

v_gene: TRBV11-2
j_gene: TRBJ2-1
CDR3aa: CASSLGLNNEQFF

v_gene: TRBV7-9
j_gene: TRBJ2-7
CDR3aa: CASSLTGGLSSYEQYF

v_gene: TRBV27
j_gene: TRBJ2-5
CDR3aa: CASSFQSPQETQYF

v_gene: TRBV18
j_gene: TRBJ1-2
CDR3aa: CASSPGQGAQSYGYTF

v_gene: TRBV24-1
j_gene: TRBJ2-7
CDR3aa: CANGTESSYEQYF

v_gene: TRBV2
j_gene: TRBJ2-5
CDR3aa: CASSQGGGQETQYF

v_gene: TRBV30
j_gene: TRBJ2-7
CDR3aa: CAWRSSFREAEQYF

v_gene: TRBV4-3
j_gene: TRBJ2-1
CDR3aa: CASSQTYLDRVSDEQFF

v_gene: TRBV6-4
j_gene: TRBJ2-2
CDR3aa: CASKRQGDTGELFF

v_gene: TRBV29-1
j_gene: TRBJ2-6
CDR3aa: CSVEMGGTGANVLTF

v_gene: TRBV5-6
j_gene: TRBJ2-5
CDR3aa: CASSPGTDYPQETQYF

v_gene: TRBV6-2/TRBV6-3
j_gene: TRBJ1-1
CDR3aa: CASRVPVNTEAFF

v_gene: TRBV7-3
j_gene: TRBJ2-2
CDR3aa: CASSYDGELFF

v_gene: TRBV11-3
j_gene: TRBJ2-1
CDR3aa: CASSLLSGDYEQFF

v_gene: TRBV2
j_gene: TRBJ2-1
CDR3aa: CASSVSLRTGEFF

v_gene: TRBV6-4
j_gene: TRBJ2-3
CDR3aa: CASSEKGATDTQYF

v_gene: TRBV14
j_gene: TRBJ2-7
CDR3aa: CASSQVGRTYEQYF

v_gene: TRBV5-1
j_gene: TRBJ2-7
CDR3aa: CASSGDKGQYF

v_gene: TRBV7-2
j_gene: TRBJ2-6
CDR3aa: CASRPRLAGGVGANVLTF

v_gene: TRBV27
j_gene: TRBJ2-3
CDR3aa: CASSPRGTGGLTDTQYF

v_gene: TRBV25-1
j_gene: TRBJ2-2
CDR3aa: CASSAWGGGNTGELFF

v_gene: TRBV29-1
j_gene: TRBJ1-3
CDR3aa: CSVVTGAGNTIYF

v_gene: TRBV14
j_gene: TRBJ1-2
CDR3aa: CASSPGSYYGYTF

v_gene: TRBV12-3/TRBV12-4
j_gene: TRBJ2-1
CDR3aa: CASSPRRWEQFF